This TCR beta chain stems from a study of naive and memory T cell subsets. General study findings and limits: Over 95% of naive TCR sequences appeared only once, unlike memory subsets. No ground truth validated the naive and memory repertoire findings. Activation and differentiation may alter RNA-based TCR counts.

The CDR3 is 16 amino acids. With 3 bases removed from V and 4 bases from J, the gap between germline ends came to 16 bases. An equimolar mix of two oligonucleotides served as the beta constant-region primer for TRBC1 and TRBC2. Four rounds of PCR amplified the ligated cDNA using nested alpha and beta constant-region primers plus SP2. MiXCR was run by TCRdb on the UMI-ligation and nested PCR reads, yielding one entry per CDR3 protein. The top ten clones hold 15% to 20% of a sample with roughly 20,000 distinct CDR3 sequences, roughly 11% of them seen once. This clonotype has ten or more counts. What it binds is not known.

This clonotype originated in a human donor in good health. The V and J genes are TRBV12-3 or TRBV12-4 and TRBJ2-1, with a possible D match to TRBD2 (5 bases). Sequenced material: central memory CD8+ T cells from blood. CDR3 amino acids: CASSFPHGESYNEQFF. In DNA form, the CDR3 reads TGTGCCAGCAGTTTCCCCCACGGGGAATCATACAATGAGCAGTTCTTC.